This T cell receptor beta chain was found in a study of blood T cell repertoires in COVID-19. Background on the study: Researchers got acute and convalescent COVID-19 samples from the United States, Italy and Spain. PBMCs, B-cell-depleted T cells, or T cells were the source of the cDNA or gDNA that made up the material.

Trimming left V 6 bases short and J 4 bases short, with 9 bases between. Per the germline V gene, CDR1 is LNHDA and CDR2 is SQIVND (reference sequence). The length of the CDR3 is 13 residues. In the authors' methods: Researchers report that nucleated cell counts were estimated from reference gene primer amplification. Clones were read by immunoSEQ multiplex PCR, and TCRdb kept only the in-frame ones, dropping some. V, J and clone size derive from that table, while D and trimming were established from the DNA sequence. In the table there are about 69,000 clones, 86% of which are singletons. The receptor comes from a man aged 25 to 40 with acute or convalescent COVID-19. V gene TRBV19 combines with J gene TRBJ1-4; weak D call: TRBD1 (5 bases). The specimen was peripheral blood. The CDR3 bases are TGTGCCAGTAGACAGGCTAATAATGAAAAACTGTTTTTT. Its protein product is CASRQANNEKLFF.